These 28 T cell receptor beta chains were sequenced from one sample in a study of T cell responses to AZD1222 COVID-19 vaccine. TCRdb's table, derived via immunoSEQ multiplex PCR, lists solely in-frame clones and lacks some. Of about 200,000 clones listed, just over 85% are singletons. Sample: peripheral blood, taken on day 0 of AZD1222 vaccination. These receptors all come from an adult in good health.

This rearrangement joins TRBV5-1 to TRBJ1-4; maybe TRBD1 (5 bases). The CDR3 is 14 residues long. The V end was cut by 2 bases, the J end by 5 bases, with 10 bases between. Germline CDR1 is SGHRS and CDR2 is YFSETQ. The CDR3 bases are TGCGCCAGCAGCTTACGCCAGGGAAATGAAAAACTGTTTTTT. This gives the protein CASSLRQGNEKLFF.

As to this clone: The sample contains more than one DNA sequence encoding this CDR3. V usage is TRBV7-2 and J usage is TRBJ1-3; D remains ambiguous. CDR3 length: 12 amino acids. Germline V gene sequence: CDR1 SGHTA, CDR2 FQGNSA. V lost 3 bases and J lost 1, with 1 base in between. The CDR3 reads CASSLSGNTIYF. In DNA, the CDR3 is TGTGCCAGCAGCTTGTCTGGAAACACCATATATTTT.

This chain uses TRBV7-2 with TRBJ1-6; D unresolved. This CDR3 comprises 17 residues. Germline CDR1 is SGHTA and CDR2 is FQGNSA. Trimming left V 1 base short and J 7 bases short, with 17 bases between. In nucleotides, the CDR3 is TGTGCCAGCAGCTTAGGACCGCACTGGGTCGAAAATTCACCCCTCCACTTT. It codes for CASSLGPHWVENSPLHF.

This CDR3 reads CATLWTAGPFF. CDR3 nucleotide sequence: TGTGCCACCCTCTGGACAGCCGGCCCGTTCTTC. The V call is TRBV24-1, the J call TRBJ2-1; D possibly corresponds to TRBD1 (6 bases). V lost 9 bases and J 15 bases, leaving 17 bases between the germline ends. This CDR3 comprises 11 residues. CDR1 and CDR2 from the germline V gene are KGHDR and SFDVKD.

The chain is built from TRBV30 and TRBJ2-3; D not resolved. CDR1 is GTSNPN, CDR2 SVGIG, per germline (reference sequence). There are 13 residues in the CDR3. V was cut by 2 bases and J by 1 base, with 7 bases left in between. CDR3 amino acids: CAWSQKGTDTQYF. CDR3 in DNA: TGTGCCTGGAGTCAAAAGGGCACAGATACGCAGTATTTT.

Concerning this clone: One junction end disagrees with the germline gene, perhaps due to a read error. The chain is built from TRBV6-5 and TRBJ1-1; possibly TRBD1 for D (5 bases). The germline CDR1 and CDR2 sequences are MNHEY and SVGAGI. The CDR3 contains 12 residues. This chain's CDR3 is CASSYPSGAVIF. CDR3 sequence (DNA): TGTGCCAGCAGTTACCCGAGTGGGGCCGTAATTTTT.

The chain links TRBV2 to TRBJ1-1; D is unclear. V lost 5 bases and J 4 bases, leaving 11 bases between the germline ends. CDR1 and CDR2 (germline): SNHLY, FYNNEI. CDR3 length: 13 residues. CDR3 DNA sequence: TGTGCCAGCAGTACTGGGTATAGCACTGAAGCTTTCTTT. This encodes CASSTGYSTEAFF.

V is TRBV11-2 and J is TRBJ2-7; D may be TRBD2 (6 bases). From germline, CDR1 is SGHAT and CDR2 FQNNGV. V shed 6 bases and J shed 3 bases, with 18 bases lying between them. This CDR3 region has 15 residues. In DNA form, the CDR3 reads TGTGCCAGCAGGACAACGGGGGTCTCCAACTACGAGCAGTACTTC. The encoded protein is CASRTTGVSNYEQYF.

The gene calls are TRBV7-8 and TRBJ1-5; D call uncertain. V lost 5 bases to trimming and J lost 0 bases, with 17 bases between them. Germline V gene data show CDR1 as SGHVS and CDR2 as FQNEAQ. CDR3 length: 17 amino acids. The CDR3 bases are TGTGCCAGCAGCAAAGCCCTACCAGTCCGTAGCAATCAGCCCCAGCATTTT. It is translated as CASSKALPVRSNQPQHF.

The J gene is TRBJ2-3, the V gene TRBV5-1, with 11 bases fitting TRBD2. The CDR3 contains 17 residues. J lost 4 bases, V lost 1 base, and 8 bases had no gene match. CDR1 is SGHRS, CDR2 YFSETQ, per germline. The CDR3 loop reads CASSLRPTSGGADTQYF. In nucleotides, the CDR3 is TGCGCCAGCAGCTTGCGCCCAACTAGCGGGGGAGCAGATACGCAGTATTTT.

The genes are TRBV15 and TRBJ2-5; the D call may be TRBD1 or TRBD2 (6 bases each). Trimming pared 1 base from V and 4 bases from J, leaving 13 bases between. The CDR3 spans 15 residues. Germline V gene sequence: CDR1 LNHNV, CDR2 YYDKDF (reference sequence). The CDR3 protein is CATSRAGAGGETQYF. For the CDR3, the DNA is TGTGCCACCAGCAGAGCAGGGGCCGGGGGAGAGACCCAGTACTTC.

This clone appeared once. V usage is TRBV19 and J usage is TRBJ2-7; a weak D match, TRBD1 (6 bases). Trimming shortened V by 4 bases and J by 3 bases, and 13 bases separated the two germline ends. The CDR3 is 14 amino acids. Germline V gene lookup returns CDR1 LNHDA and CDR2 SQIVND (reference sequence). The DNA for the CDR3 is TGTGCCAGTAGTACCGGGACACAATACTACGAGCAGTACTTC. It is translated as CASSTGTQYYEQYF. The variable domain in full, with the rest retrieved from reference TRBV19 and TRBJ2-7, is DGGITQSPKYLFRKEGQNVTLSCEQNLNHDAMYWYRQDPGQGLRLIYYSQIVNDFQKGDIAEGYSVSREKKESFPLTVTSAQKNPTAFYLCASSTGTQYYEQYFGPGTRLTVT.

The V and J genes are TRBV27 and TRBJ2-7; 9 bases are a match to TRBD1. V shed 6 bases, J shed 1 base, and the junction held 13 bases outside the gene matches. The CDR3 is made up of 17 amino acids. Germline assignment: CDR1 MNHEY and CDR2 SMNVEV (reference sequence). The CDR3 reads CASSRRDWDRDSYEQYF. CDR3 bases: TGTGCCAGCAGCCGACGGGATTGGGACAGGGATTCCTACGAGCAGTACTTC.

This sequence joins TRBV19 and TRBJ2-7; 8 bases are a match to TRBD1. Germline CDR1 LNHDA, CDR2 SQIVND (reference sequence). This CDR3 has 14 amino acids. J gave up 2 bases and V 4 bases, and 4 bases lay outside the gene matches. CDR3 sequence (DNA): TGTGCCAGTAGTACCACAGGGGGTACCTACGAGCAGTACTTC. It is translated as CASSTTGGTYEQYF.

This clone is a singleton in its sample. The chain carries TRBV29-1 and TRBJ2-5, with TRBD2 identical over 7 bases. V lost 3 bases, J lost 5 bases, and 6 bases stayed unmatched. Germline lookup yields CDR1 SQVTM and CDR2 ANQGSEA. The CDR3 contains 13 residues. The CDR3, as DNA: TGCAGCGTTGAGCCGGGGGGTGATGAGACCCAGTACTTC. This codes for CSVEPGGDETQYF.

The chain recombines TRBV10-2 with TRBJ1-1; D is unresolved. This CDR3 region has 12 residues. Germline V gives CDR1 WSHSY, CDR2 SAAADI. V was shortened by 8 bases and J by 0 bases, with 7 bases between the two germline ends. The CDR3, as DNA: TGCGCCAGCTCCTACATGAACACTGAAGCTTTCTTT. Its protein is CASSYMNTEAFF.

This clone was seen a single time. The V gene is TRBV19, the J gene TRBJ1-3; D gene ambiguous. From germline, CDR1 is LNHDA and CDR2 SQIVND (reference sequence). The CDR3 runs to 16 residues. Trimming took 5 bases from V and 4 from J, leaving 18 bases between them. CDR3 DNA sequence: TGTGCCAGTAGTCCTGCAAAGGTCTTGTCGGGAAACACCATATATTTT. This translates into CASSPAKVLSGNTIYF.

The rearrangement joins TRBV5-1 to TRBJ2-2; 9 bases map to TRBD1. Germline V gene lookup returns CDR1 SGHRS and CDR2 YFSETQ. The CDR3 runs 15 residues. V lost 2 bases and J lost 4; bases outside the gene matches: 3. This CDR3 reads CASSFTGGGTGELFF. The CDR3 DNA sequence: TGCGCCAGCAGCTTCACAGGGGGCGGCACCGGGGAGCTGTTTTTT. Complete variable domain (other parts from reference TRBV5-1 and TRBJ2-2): KAGVTQTPRYLIKTRGQQVTLSCSPISGHRSVSWYQQTPGQGLQFLFEYFSETQRNKGNFPGRFSGRQFSNSRSEMNVSTLELGDSALYLCASSFTGGGTGELFFGEGSRLTVL.

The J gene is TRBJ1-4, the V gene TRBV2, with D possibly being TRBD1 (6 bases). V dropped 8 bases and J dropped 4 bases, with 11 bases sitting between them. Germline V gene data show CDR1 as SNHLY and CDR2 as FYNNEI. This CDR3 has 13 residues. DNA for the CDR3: TGTGCCAGCGGAGTGGACAGTAATGAAAAACTGTTTTTT. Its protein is CASGVDSNEKLFF.

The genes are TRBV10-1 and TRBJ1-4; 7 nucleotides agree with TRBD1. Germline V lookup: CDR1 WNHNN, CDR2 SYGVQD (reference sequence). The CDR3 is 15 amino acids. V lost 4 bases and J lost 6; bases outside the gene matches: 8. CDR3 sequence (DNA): TGCGCCAGCAGTGGTAACAGGGGCGGGGATGAAAAACTGTTTTTT. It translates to CASSGNRGGDEKLFF.

This CDR3 is CASSLENYEQYF. The DNA for the CDR3 is TGTGCCAGCAGCTTGGAGAACTACGAGCAGTACTTC. The chain couples TRBV5-5 to TRBJ2-7, with unresolved D. The CDR3 has 12 amino acids. V lost 0 bases, J lost 3 bases, and 4 bases lay in between. From germline, CDR1 is SGHKS and CDR2 YYEKEE (reference sequence).

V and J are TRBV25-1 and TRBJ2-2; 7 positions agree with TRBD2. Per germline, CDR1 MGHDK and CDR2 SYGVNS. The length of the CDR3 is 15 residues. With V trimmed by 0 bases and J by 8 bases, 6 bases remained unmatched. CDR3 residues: CASSEYVQGGGELFF. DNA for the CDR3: TGTGCCAGCAGTGAATATGTCCAGGGAGGGGGGGAGCTGTTTTTT.

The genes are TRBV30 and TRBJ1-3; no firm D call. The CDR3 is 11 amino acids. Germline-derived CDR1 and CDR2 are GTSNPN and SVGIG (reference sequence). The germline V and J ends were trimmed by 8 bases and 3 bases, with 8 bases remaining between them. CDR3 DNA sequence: TGTGCCCGGCGGCTTGGAAACACCATATATTTT. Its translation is CARRLGNTIYF.

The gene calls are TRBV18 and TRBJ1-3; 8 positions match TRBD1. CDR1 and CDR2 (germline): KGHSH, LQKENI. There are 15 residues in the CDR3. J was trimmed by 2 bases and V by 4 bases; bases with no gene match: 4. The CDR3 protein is CASSRSRGPGNTIYF. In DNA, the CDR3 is TGTGCCAGCTCACGGAGCAGGGGGCCTGGAAACACCATATATTTT.

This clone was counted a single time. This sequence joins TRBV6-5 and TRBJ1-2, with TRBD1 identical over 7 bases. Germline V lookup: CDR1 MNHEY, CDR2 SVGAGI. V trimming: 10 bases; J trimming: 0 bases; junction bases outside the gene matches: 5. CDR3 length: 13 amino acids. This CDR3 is CATGQTANYGYTF. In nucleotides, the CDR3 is TGTGCCACGGGACAGACCGCTAACTATGGCTACACCTTC.

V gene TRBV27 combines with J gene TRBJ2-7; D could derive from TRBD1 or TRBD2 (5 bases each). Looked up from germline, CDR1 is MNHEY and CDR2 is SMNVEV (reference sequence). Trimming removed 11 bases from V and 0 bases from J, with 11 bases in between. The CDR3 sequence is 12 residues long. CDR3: CAAWDGSYEQYF. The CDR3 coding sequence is TGTGCCGCGTGGGACGGCTCCTACGAGCAGTACTTC.

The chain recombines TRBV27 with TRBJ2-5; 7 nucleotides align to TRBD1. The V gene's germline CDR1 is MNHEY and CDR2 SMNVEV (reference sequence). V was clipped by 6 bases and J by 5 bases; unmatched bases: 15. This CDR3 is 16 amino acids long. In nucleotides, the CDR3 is TGTGCCAGCAGCCTCCGGGGAAGGGGGCGCGGGGAGACCCAGTACTTC. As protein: CASSLRGRGRGETQYF.

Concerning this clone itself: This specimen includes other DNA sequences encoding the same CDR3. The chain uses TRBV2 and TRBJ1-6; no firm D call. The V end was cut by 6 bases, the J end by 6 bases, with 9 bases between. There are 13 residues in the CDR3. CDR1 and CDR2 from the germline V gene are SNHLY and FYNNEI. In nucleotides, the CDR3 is TGTGCCAGCAGAAGAGAAAGTAATTCACCCCTCCACTTT. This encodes CASRRESNSPLHF.